Listed below are T cell receptor beta chains from one sample, sequenced in a study of blood T cell repertoires in COVID-19. TCRdb's copy holds only in-frame clones and misses some; the assay was immunoSEQ multiplex PCR. The sample consists of more than 200,000 clones, about 87% of them appearing once. The material sequenced was peripheral blood. The source of these receptors is a man between 65 and 79 years old with acute or convalescent COVID-19. Each CDR3 is given without its conserved first and last residue. The D gene is left open where the match is weak.

TRBV12-3/TRBV12-4	11	TRBJ1-3	-	ASSRDTGNTIY
TRBV7-2	12	TRBJ1-5	TRBD1	ASSPRQGTQPQH
TRBV7-8	11	TRBJ2-3	-	ASSRTGTDTQY
TRBV28	14	TRBJ1-2	TRBD1	ASNLGGTVRRYGYT
TRBV7-9	11	TRBJ1-2	TRBD1	ASSFRDRDGYT
TRBV7-2	13	TRBJ1-4	-	ASSLGPGMEEKLF
TRBV10-3	11	TRBJ1-1	TRBD1	AISSQGSTEAF
TRBV15	14	TRBJ1-2	-	ATSRNNRAPTQGYT
TRBV30	13	TRBJ2-7	-	AWRRGGGGRYEQY
TRBV30	12	TRBJ2-3	TRBD2	AWTSGTSTDTQY
TRBV5-1	19	TRBJ2-5	-	ASSLVGRKDPAPSIEETQY
TRBV10-3	13	TRBJ1-1	TRBD1	AIRRGTELNTEAF
TRBV30	14	TRBJ2-1	TRBD2	AWSRLAGVIYNEQF
TRBV7-2	13	TRBJ1-1	TRBD1	ASSLDGQVGTEAF
TRBV28	12	TRBJ1-2	TRBD1	ASNKQGASYGYT
TRBV7-9	12	TRBJ2-3	-	ASSASTGADTQY
TRBV7-2	14	TRBJ2-2	TRBD2	ASSSAGGGLAGELF
TRBV12-5	12	TRBJ2-7	-	ASVQSGNHYEQY
TRBV7-3	11	TRBJ1-1	TRBD1	ASSPGTGGRAF
TRBV29-1	11	TRBJ2-2	TRBD2	SASGSGTGELF
TRBV10-3	10	TRBJ2-7	-	AISEAAYEQY
TRBV7-2	13	TRBJ1-3	-	ASTPTGFSGNTIY
TRBV5-1	14	TRBJ2-1	TRBD2	ASSTTSGSSYNEQF
TRBV28	13	TRBJ2-2	-	ASSFLSGNAGELF
TRBV27	13	TRBJ1-4	TRBD1	ASSNTPGQSEKLF
TRBV18	14	TRBJ1-2	-	ASSPPSDRPNYGYT
TRBV5-5	11	TRBJ2-7	TRBD1	ASSFGTGYEQY
TRBV5-1	12	TRBJ2-5	TRBD2	ASSILAGEETQY
TRBV7-2	12	TRBJ2-7	TRBD2	ASTLTSALNEQY
TRBV28	11	TRBJ1-5	-	ASSYTGGQPQH
TRBV5-5	10	TRBJ2-5	-	ASSSGRETQY
TRBV28	11	TRBJ2-7	TRBD1	ASSSGQGYEQY